The entry below gives a single TCR beta chain sequence along with its context. As originally analysed: It was from reference gene primer amplification that nucleated cell counts were estimated. Using immunoSEQ multiplex PCR, the repertoire was profiled, and TCRdb retains in-frame clones only, with some absent. The V and J calls and the clone size are those of that table, but D and trimming were determined from the DNA. The data hold under 50,000 clones, with roughly 89% observed a single time. The data belong to a study of blood T cell repertoires in COVID-19. Study background: Specimens from acute and convalescent COVID-19 originated in the United States, Italy and Spain. T cells, B-cell-depleted T cells, or PBMCs provided the cDNA or gDNA that served as material.

Germline V gene lookup returns CDR1 SGHTA and CDR2 FQGTGA. The CDR3 is 15 amino acids. Losses at the gene ends were 5 bases for V and 5 bases for J; bases not matched to a gene: 7. The TCR comes from a human donor in a cohort sampled during active COVID-19. The sample consisted of peripheral blood. The V gene is TRBV7-3, the J gene TRBJ2-2; 8 nucleotides match TRBD2. CDR3 DNA: TGTGCCAGCAGCCTCGGGACTAGTTATACCGGGGAGCTGTTTTTT. Protein product: CASSLGTSYTGELFF.